This T cell receptor beta chain was recorded in a study of T cells in Graves' hyperthyroidism and ophthalmopathy. J was trimmed by 9 bases and V by 8 bases; bases with no gene match: 11. CDR3 length: 14 amino acids. The germline gives CDR1 GTSNPN, CDR2 SVGIG (reference sequence). Using less than 12 ml of fresh peripheral blood, PBMCs were prepared. The table lists this clonotype with many counts. Researchers took RNA transcripts and amplified the TCR beta CDR3 regions from them. During a first-round RT-PCR of the TCR CDR3, the HTBI primer set was used. TCRdb fed the multiplex PCR reads into MiXCR, producing one record per CDR3 protein. The table has hundreds of thousands of distinct CDR3 sequences, about a fifth seen once.

The sequenced material came from blood. The sequence was obtained from a man aged 25-45 years with Graves' ophthalmopathy. The J gene is TRBJ2-1, the V gene TRBV30; 12 positions agree with TRBD2. CDR3 coding DNA: TGTGCCAAAGGGGGACTAGCGGGTCCGGTTGAGCAGTTCTTC. Residues: CAKGGLAGPVEQFF.